This is a list of T cell receptor beta chains from one sample in a study of CD8+CD57+ T cells in acquired aplastic anemia. TCRdb called the reads again in MiXCR, with one record for every CDR3 protein. This repertoire shows 160,000 or so distinct CDR3 sequences, 71% found once; its top ten account for around 45%. The sample comprised sorted CD4+, CD8+, or CD8+CD57+ T cells (not recorded which) from PBMCs. Receptor source: a human donor with aplastic anemia. The CDR3 runs from the conserved cysteine through the conserved F or W. D genes are given only for firm matches. Rows give clone size only sometimes, using once, few, many, or a class for an expanded clone.

V gene	D gene	J gene	clone size	CDR3 protein	CDR3 DNA
TRBV20-1	TRBD1	TRBJ1-4	few	CSAGTGPTNEKLFF	TGCAGTGCTGGGACAGGACCAACTAATGAAAAACTGTTTTTT
TRBV7-9	-	TRBJ2-7	-	CASSPDYTYEQYF	TGTGCCAGCAGCCCGGACTACACCTACGAGCAGTACTTC
TRBV7-3	TRBD2	TRBJ2-3	once	CASSSGGAVDTQYF	TGTGCCAGCAGCTCCGGGGGGGCCGTGGATACGCAGTATTTT
TRBV10-2	-	TRBJ2-1	-	CASSGHNEQFF	TGCGCCAGCAGTGGACACAATGAGCAGTTCTTC
TRBV20-1	-	TRBJ2-1	-	CSASIGLTSYNEQFF	TGCAGTGCTAGTATAGGCCTTACGTCCTACAATGAGCAGTTCTTC
TRBV9	TRBD2	TRBJ2-1	many	CASSVAVAGGHNEQFF	TGTGCCAGCAGCGTAGCGGTAGCGGGGGGACACAATGAGCAGTTCTTC
TRBV20-1	-	TRBJ1-4	-	CSARGFPPGDGEKLFF	TGCAGTGCTAGAGGGTTCCCTCCAGGGGATGGTGAAAAACTGTTTTTT
TRBV7-7	-	TRBJ2-5	-	CASSSQGSQETQYF	TGTGCCAGCAGCTCCCAGGGTTCGCAAGAGACCCAGTACTTC
TRBV2	TRBD2	TRBJ2-1	-	CASTHGGGSYNEQFF	TGTGCCAGCACCCACGGGGGAGGGAGCTACAATGAGCAGTTCTTC
TRBV7-9	TRBD2	TRBJ2-3	-	CASSRGLAGEWSTDTQYF	TGTGCCAGCAGCCGGGGACTAGCGGGAGAATGGAGCACAGATACGCAGTATTTT
TRBV7-9	-	TRBJ1-2	many	CASSLVGDYGYTF	TGTGCCAGCAGCTTAGTCGGGGACTATGGCTACACCTTC
TRBV10-2	-	TRBJ2-3	-	CASSQQGYTDTQYF	TGCGCCAGCAGCCAACAGGGCTACACAGATACGCAGTATTTT
TRBV5-8	-	TRBJ2-7	-	CASSEPGLRASSYEQYF	TGTGCCAGCAGCGAACCGGGACTCCGGGCGAGCTCCTACGAGCAGTACTTC
TRBV29-1	-	TRBJ2-5	-	CSLSPAYEQYF	TGCAGCCTGAGCCCAGCCTATGAGCAGTACTTC
TRBV19	TRBD1	TRBJ1-6	-	CASTPDREFSPLHF	TGTGCCAGTACCCCTGACAGGGAATTTTCACCCCTCCACTTT
TRBV20-1	-	TRBJ1-1	-	CSAGLWDTGTEAFF	TGCAGTGCGGGTCTCTGGGACACTGGCACTGAAGCTTTCTTT
TRBV5-1	-	TRBJ2-5	few	CASSLAAGETQYF	TGCGCCAGCAGCTTGGCCGCCGGGGAGACCCAGTACTTC
TRBV7-2	-	TRBJ1-1	-	CASSLSEGMNTEAFF	TGTGCCAGCAGCTTGAGTGAGGGTATGAACACTGAAGCTTTCTTT
TRBV9	-	TRBJ2-1	-	CASSSTVNEQFF	TGTGCCAGCAGCTCGACAGTCAATGAGCAGTTCTTC
TRBV7-2	-	TRBJ1-5	few	CASSLVGGGADDQPQHF	TGTGCCAGCAGCTTAGTTGGGGGAGGAGCCGACGATCAGCCCCAGCATTTT
TRBV7-2	TRBD1	TRBJ2-7	-	CASSPSGQAYEQYF	TGTGCCAGCAGCCCCTCGGGACAGGCCTACGAGCAGTACTTC
TRBV7-9	TRBD2	TRBJ2-3	once	CASSLEAGGPTDTQYF	TGTGCCAGCAGCTTAGAGGCGGGGGGGCCGACAGATACGCAGTATTTT
TRBV29-1	-	TRBJ2-7	-	CSVAGAYEQYF	TGCAGCGTTGCCGGGGCCTACGAGCAGTACTTC
TRBV2	-	TRBJ1-1	few	CASSQTYGGTEAFF	TGTGCCAGCAGTCAAACCTACGGGGGGACTGAAGCTTTCTTT
TRBV20-1	-	TRBJ2-5	-	CSASPTLGGGRETQYF	TGCAGTGCTAGTCCGACTTTGGGGGGGGGCCGAGAGACCCAGTACTTC
TRBV7-3	-	TRBJ2-7	-	CASSLSQVTGGYEQYF	TGTGCCAGCAGCTTAAGTCAGGTCACCGGGGGCTACGAGCAGTACTTC
TRBV20-1	-	TRBJ1-5	-	CSASDRRSNQPQHF	TGCAGTGCTAGTGATAGACGTAGCAATCAGCCCCAGCATTTT
TRBV12-3/TRBV12-4	-	TRBJ1-2	-	CASRYGPSGNTF	TGTGCCAGCAGGTACGGGCCCTCTGGAAACACCTTC
TRBV2	-	TRBJ2-3	-	CASSDRRDTQYF	TGTGCCAGCAGTGACCGGAGAGATACGCAGTATTTT
TRBV25-1	-	TRBJ2-3	-	CASSEVGRSTDTQYF	TGTGCCAGCAGTGAAGTAGGCAGGTCCACAGATACGCAGTATTTT
TRBV5-1	TRBD1	TRBJ2-5	-	CASGRDGQGYETQYF	TGCGCCAGCGGCCGTGATGGACAGGGGTATGAGACCCAGTACTTC
TRBV4-1	TRBD2	TRBJ2-5	-	CASSHSGTSGRAGETQYF	TGCGCCAGCAGCCACTCGGGGACTAGCGGGAGGGCCGGGGAGACCCAGTACTTC